Below, 5 T cell receptor beta chains from the same sample are listed, as sequenced in a study of blood T cell repertoires in COVID-19. Clones were sequenced by immunoSEQ multiplex PCR, and TCRdb holds only the in-frame ones, with some missing. The data hold 93,000 or so clones, with approximately 90% observed a single time. The specimen was peripheral blood. These receptors were collected from a man aged 45-60 years in a cohort sampled during active COVID-19.

The chain combines TRBV6-2 or TRBV6-3 with TRBJ1-2; TRBD1 might be the D (6 bases). The CDR3 has 12 amino acids. Deletions cut 4 bases from V and 8 bases from J, with 11 bases between. Germline assignment: CDR1 MNHEY and CDR2 SVGEGT. CDR3 loop: CASSSGVGGYTF. The CDR3 region has the DNA TGTGCCAGCAGTTCAGGGGTAGGCGGCTACACCTTC.

The chain joins TRBV29-1 to TRBJ2-1; D gene ambiguous. The CDR3 is 13 residues long. From germline, CDR1 is SQVTM and CDR2 ANQGSEA. Trimming left V 3 bases short and J 0 bases short, with 6 bases between. Written as DNA, the CDR3 is TGCAGCGTTGACAGTGTCTCCTACAATGAGCAGTTCTTC. Its translation is CSVDSVSYNEQFF.

In DNA, the CDR3 is TGTGCCAGCAGCACCTCTCGGCGGGTTATGAATCAGCCCCAGCATTTT. It encodes CASSTSRRVMNQPQHF. The chain is built from TRBV5-6 and TRBJ1-5, with no clear D. The CDR3 runs to 16 residues. Trimming took 4 bases from V and 4 from J, leaving 18 bases between them. Germline V CDR1 and CDR2: SGHDT, YYEEEE.

This sequence joins TRBV28 and TRBJ1-4; TRBD1 aligns across 11 bases. This CDR3 has 16 amino acids. Germline CDR1 MDHEN, CDR2 SYDVKM. With 5 bases clipped from V and 11 bases from J, the junction kept 13 bases outside the gene matches. The CDR3 spells CASSIVGTGGFGKLFF. The CDR3 nucleotides are TGTGCCAGCAGTATCGTCGGGACAGGGGGATTTGGGAAACTGTTTTTT.

The genes are TRBV7-8 and TRBJ1-3; D unclear. The germline gives CDR1 SGHVS, CDR2 FQNEAQ. The CDR3 has 15 amino acids. V was shortened by 0 bases and J by 0 bases, with 6 bases between the two germline ends. Here the CDR3 reads CASSLAGPSGNTIYF. The CDR3 DNA follows: TGTGCCAGCAGCTTAGCGGGCCCCTCTGGAAACACCATATATTTT.